The clone carrying this T cell receptor beta chain was observed a few times. V shed 1 base and J 3 bases; nucleotides not matched to a gene: 8. The CDR3 has 17 residues. Germline V gene lookup returns CDR1 SGHTA and CDR2 FQGNSA. Sequencing used immunoSEQ multiplex PCR; TCRdb keeps in-frame clones, though not all of them. The data show just under 40,000 clones, more than 65% seen once. This sample is part of a study of blood T cell repertoires in COVID-19. Study information: Samples representing acute and convalescent COVID-19 were sourced from the United States, Italy and Spain.

The clonotype originates from a man between 65 and 85 years old with acute or convalescent COVID-19. The chain has TRBV7-2 and TRBJ2-7; TRBD2 aligns across 11 bases. Sequencing was performed on peripheral blood. DNA for the CDR3: TGTGCCAGCAGCTTAGTCGTGGTAGCGGGAGGGCTCTACGAGCAGTACTTC. It is translated as CASSLVVVAGGLYEQYF.